These T cell receptor beta chains were read from a single sample in a study of blood T cell repertoires in COVID-19. Profiled with immunoSEQ multiplex PCR; TCRdb holds only in-frame clones, not every one. The table lists more than 250,000 clones, more than 80% of them singletons. Sequenced: peripheral blood. The receptors derive from a woman aged 45-60 years with COVID-19, enrolled during active disease. Both conserved end residues are part of each CDR3. Each record gives: D gene, V gene, clone size, J gene, CDR3 protein, CDR3 DNA. D genes are given only for firm matches. Where a row states a size, it is once, few, many or the class of an expanded clone; other rows omit it.

d_call: TRBD1
v_call: TRBV6-5
clone_size: once
j_call: TRBJ2-7
cdr3_aa: CASSRQGGHEQYF
cdr3_nt: TGTGCCAGCAGTCGACAGGGGGGGCACGAGCAGTACTTC

d_call: .
v_call: TRBV30
clone_size: .
j_call: TRBJ1-4
cdr3_aa: CAYSFQVPNEKLFF
cdr3_nt: TGTGCCTACTCATTCCAGGTTCCTAATGAAAAACTGTTTTTT

d_call: .
v_call: TRBV4-1
clone_size: .
j_call: TRBJ1-5
cdr3_aa: CASSQLQGPGQPQHF
cdr3_nt: TGCGCCAGCAGCCAGCTACAGGGCCCAGGTCAGCCCCAGCATTTT

d_call: .
v_call: TRBV27
clone_size: .
j_call: TRBJ1-2
cdr3_aa: CASRGGAYGYTF
cdr3_nt: TGTGCCAGTCGGGGGGGCGCGTATGGCTACACCTTC

d_call: TRBD1
v_call: TRBV25-1
clone_size: .
j_call: TRBJ1-2
cdr3_aa: CASSEYLVGQGSYTF
cdr3_nt: TGTGCCAGCAGTGAATATCTTGTAGGACAGGGAAGCTACACCTTC

d_call: TRBD1
v_call: TRBV15
clone_size: once
j_call: TRBJ2-7
cdr3_aa: CATSRPPGQGKYEQYF
cdr3_nt: TGTGCCACCAGCAGACCTCCGGGACAGGGGAAATACGAGCAGTACTTC

d_call: .
v_call: TRBV5-1
clone_size: .
j_call: TRBJ1-1
cdr3_aa: CASSLGGSAWTEAFF
cdr3_nt: TGCGCCAGCAGCTTGGGGGGCAGCGCCTGGACTGAAGCTTTCTTT

d_call: .
v_call: TRBV3-1/TRBV3-2
clone_size: .
j_call: TRBJ1-2
cdr3_aa: CASSQRDSYGYTF
cdr3_nt: TGTGCCAGCAGCCAGCGAGACAGCTATGGCTACACCTTC

d_call: .
v_call: TRBV9
clone_size: once
j_call: TRBJ1-2
cdr3_aa: CASSVEQRNYGYTF
cdr3_nt: TGTGCCAGCAGCGTAGAACAGAGAAACTATGGCTACACCTTC

d_call: .
v_call: TRBV3-1/TRBV3-2
clone_size: .
j_call: TRBJ2-1
cdr3_aa: CASSLPGHYYNEQFF
cdr3_nt: TGTGCCAGCAGCCTTCCGGGACACTATTACAATGAGCAGTTCTTC

d_call: TRBD2
v_call: TRBV27
clone_size: .
j_call: TRBJ2-7
cdr3_aa: CASSIRGLAAYEQYF
cdr3_nt: TGTGCCAGCAGTATCCGAGGACTAGCGGCTTACGAGCAGTACTTC

d_call: TRBD1
v_call: TRBV5-6
clone_size: .
j_call: TRBJ1-2
cdr3_aa: CASSRDRAVIYGYTF
cdr3_nt: TGTGCCAGCAGCCGGGACAGGGCCGTGATCTATGGCTACACCTTC

d_call: .
v_call: TRBV18
clone_size: .
j_call: TRBJ1-1
cdr3_aa: CASSPTTAGPGGTEAFF
cdr3_nt: TGTGCCAGCTCTCCCACCACTGCAGGGCCGGGTGGGACTGAAGCTTTCTTT

d_call: TRBD1
v_call: TRBV11-3
clone_size: .
j_call: TRBJ1-1
cdr3_aa: CASSLRTGGRTEAFF
cdr3_nt: TGTGCCAGCAGCTTAAGGACAGGGGGCCGCACTGAAGCTTTCTTT

d_call: .
v_call: TRBV2
clone_size: few
j_call: TRBJ2-1
cdr3_aa: CASSDWVLSEDEQFF
cdr3_nt: TGTGCCAGCAGTGACTGGGTCTTATCAGAGGATGAGCAGTTCTTC

d_call: TRBD1
v_call: TRBV7-8
clone_size: .
j_call: TRBJ2-7
cdr3_aa: CASSSWTGNSYEQYF
cdr3_nt: TGTGCCAGCAGCTCTTGGACAGGGAATTCCTACGAGCAGTACTTC

d_call: TRBD1
v_call: TRBV30
clone_size: .
j_call: TRBJ1-2
cdr3_aa: CACQDRAYGYTF
cdr3_nt: TGTGCCTGCCAGGACAGGGCCTATGGCTACACCTTC

d_call: .
v_call: TRBV27
clone_size: few
j_call: TRBJ2-1
cdr3_aa: CASGGSIEQFF
cdr3_nt: TGTGCCAGTGGTGGGAGCATTGAGCAGTTCTTC

d_call: TRBD1
v_call: TRBV5-4
clone_size: .
j_call: TRBJ1-4
cdr3_aa: CASSQRRGQGNEKLFF
cdr3_nt: TGTGCCAGCAGTCAAAGGAGGGGACAGGGCAATGAAAAACTGTTTTTT

d_call: TRBD2
v_call: TRBV5-1
clone_size: .
j_call: TRBJ2-7
cdr3_aa: CASSLASSGSYEQYF
cdr3_nt: TGCGCCAGCAGCTTGGCTTCTAGCGGGTCCTACGAGCAGTACTTC

d_call: .
v_call: TRBV15
clone_size: .
j_call: TRBJ1-3
cdr3_aa: CATGARGNTIYF
cdr3_nt: TGTGCCACCGGGGCGCGGGGAAACACCATATATTTT

d_call: .
v_call: TRBV9
clone_size: .
j_call: TRBJ2-5
cdr3_aa: CASSGYQETQYF
cdr3_nt: TGTGCCAGCAGCGGCTATCAAGAGACCCAGTACTTC

d_call: .
v_call: TRBV4-3
clone_size: .
j_call: TRBJ2-2
cdr3_aa: CASSQGMGGVGGELFF
cdr3_nt: TGCGCCAGCAGCCAAGGAATGGGGGGAGTCGGCGGGGAGCTGTTTTTT

d_call: TRBD1
v_call: TRBV7-6
clone_size: once
j_call: TRBJ1-6
cdr3_aa: CASSWGQGVNSPLHF
cdr3_nt: TGTGCCAGCAGCTGGGGACAGGGGGTTAATTCACCCCTCCACTTT

d_call: TRBD2
v_call: TRBV10-2
clone_size: many
j_call: TRBJ2-7
cdr3_aa: CASSDLAGLYEQYF
cdr3_nt: TGCGCCAGCAGTGATCTAGCGGGACTCTACGAGCAGTACTTC

d_call: TRBD1
v_call: TRBV27
clone_size: once
j_call: TRBJ2-1
cdr3_aa: CASSLSMGTGGSYNEQFF
cdr3_nt: TGTGCCAGCAGTTTATCGATGGGAACAGGGGGTTCTTACAATGAGCAGTTCTTC

d_call: .
v_call: TRBV20-1
clone_size: .
j_call: TRBJ2-1
cdr3_aa: CSASRLGSSYNEQFF
cdr3_nt: TGCAGTGCTAGTCGTCTAGGGAGCTCCTACAATGAGCAGTTCTTC

d_call: .
v_call: TRBV18
clone_size: .
j_call: TRBJ1-1
cdr3_aa: CASSPSRTTAGGGKAFF
cdr3_nt: TGTGCCAGCTCACCCTCCAGGACAACGGCAGGCGGAGGGAAAGCTTTCTTT

d_call: TRBD2
v_call: TRBV27
clone_size: .
j_call: TRBJ2-7
cdr3_aa: CASSSLMTSGSSYEQYF
cdr3_nt: TGTGCCAGCAGTTCCCTAATGACTAGCGGGAGCTCCTACGAGCAGTACTTC

d_call: .
v_call: TRBV7-9
clone_size: .
j_call: TRBJ1-2
cdr3_aa: CASSSHFRQDSFINGYTF
cdr3_nt: TGTGCCAGCAGCTCCCACTTTAGACAGGATTCGTTTATAAATGGCTACACCTTC

d_call: .
v_call: TRBV19
clone_size: few
j_call: TRBJ1-3
cdr3_aa: CASSIFGVTGNTIYF
cdr3_nt: TGTGCCAGTAGTATCTTCGGGGTAACAGGAAACACCATATATTTT

d_call: .
v_call: TRBV5-8
clone_size: .
j_call: TRBJ1-5
cdr3_aa: CASSLRQVGNQPQHF
cdr3_nt: TGTGCCAGCAGCCTAAGACAGGTCGGCAATCAGCCCCAGCATTTT

d_call: TRBD1
v_call: TRBV5-4
clone_size: .
j_call: TRBJ1-1
cdr3_aa: CASSRQGYTEAFF
cdr3_nt: TGTGCCAGCAGCCGACAGGGTTACACTGAAGCTTTCTTT

d_call: TRBD2
v_call: TRBV25-1
clone_size: .
j_call: TRBJ2-1
cdr3_aa: CASGGAYNEQFF
cdr3_nt: TGTGCCAGCGGGGGGGCCTACAATGAGCAGTTCTTC

d_call: .
v_call: TRBV30
clone_size: once
j_call: TRBJ1-1
cdr3_aa: CAWSAGNTEAFF
cdr3_nt: TGTGCCTGGAGCGCAGGGAACACTGAAGCTTTCTTT

d_call: .
v_call: TRBV2
clone_size: .
j_call: TRBJ2-2
cdr3_aa: CASTGSATGELFF
cdr3_nt: TGTGCCAGCACAGGTTCGGCCACCGGGGAGCTGTTTTTT

d_call: .
v_call: TRBV25-1
clone_size: .
j_call: TRBJ2-3
cdr3_aa: CASSGGLTGVGDTQYF
cdr3_nt: TGTGCCAGCAGTGGGGGCCTGACGGGGGTGGGAGATACGCAGTATTTT

d_call: .
v_call: TRBV6-1
clone_size: once
j_call: TRBJ2-1
cdr3_aa: CASSEKKAGRNEQFF
cdr3_nt: TGTGCCAGCAGTGAAAAGAAGGCGGGAAGGAATGAGCAGTTCTTC

d_call: TRBD1
v_call: TRBV27
clone_size: .
j_call: TRBJ1-4
cdr3_aa: CASSMRTGSGEKLFF
cdr3_nt: TGTGCCAGCAGTATGCGGACAGGGTCCGGGGAAAAACTGTTTTTT

d_call: .
v_call: TRBV6-6
clone_size: .
j_call: TRBJ2-7
cdr3_aa: CASSLDIAGQYF
cdr3_nt: TGTGCCAGCAGCCTCGACATTGCCGGGCAGTACTTC

d_call: .
v_call: TRBV6-5
clone_size: .
j_call: TRBJ2-1
cdr3_aa: CASSSSGGSYNEQFF
cdr3_nt: TGTGCCAGCAGTTCGAGCGGAGGGTCCTACAATGAGCAGTTCTTC

d_call: .
v_call: TRBV6-6
clone_size: .
j_call: TRBJ1-2
cdr3_aa: CASNLDRIYGYTF
cdr3_nt: TGTGCCAGCAACCTAGACAGGATTTATGGCTACACCTTC

d_call: TRBD1
v_call: TRBV29-1
clone_size: .
j_call: TRBJ2-2
cdr3_aa: CSVQNRQGGGGELFF
cdr3_nt: TGCAGCGTCCAAAACCGACAGGGGGGCGGCGGGGAGCTGTTTTTT

d_call: .
v_call: TRBV6-2/TRBV6-3
clone_size: few
j_call: TRBJ1-5
cdr3_aa: CASSYSVGEGNQPQHF
cdr3_nt: TGTGCCAGCAGTTACTCTGTGGGGGAGGGCAATCAGCCCCAGCATTTT

d_call: TRBD2
v_call: TRBV5-4
clone_size: once
j_call: TRBJ2-1
cdr3_aa: CASSLRAGGVDEQFF
cdr3_nt: TGTGCCAGCAGCTTGCGGGCGGGAGGGGTCGATGAGCAGTTCTTC

d_call: TRBD1
v_call: TRBV6-6
clone_size: once
j_call: TRBJ2-7
cdr3_aa: CASSYRDRARLEQYF
cdr3_nt: TGTGCCAGCAGTTACCGAGACAGGGCCCGGTTAGAGCAGTACTTC

d_call: TRBD1
v_call: TRBV29-1
clone_size: .
j_call: TRBJ1-1
cdr3_aa: CSVGRGQGITEAFF
cdr3_nt: TGCAGCGTTGGAAGAGGACAGGGTATTACTGAAGCTTTCTTT

d_call: .
v_call: TRBV9
clone_size: .
j_call: TRBJ2-3
cdr3_aa: CASEASGFDTQYF
cdr3_nt: TGTGCCAGCGAGGCGTCCGGGTTCGATACGCAGTATTTT

d_call: .
v_call: TRBV6-1
clone_size: .
j_call: TRBJ1-2
cdr3_aa: CASSETRQAINYGYTF
cdr3_nt: TGTGCCAGCAGTGAAACCCGACAGGCGATTAACTATGGCTACACTTTC

d_call: TRBD2
v_call: TRBV5-1
clone_size: .
j_call: TRBJ2-5
cdr3_aa: CASSPSGTSAKETQYF
cdr3_nt: TGCGCCAGCAGCCCGTCCGGGACTAGCGCGAAAGAGACCCAGTACTTC

d_call: TRBD2
v_call: TRBV29-1
clone_size: .
j_call: TRBJ2-5
cdr3_aa: CSVDKGGGREGLQETQYF
cdr3_nt: TGCAGCGTTGATAAAGGGGGCGGGAGGGAAGGCCTCCAAGAGACCCAGTACTTC

d_call: TRBD1
v_call: TRBV7-2
clone_size: .
j_call: TRBJ2-1
cdr3_aa: CASSLSQGALEQFF
cdr3_nt: TGTGCCAGCAGCTTATCACAGGGGGCGCTTGAGCAGTTCTTC

d_call: TRBD1
v_call: TRBV24-1
clone_size: .
j_call: TRBJ2-2
cdr3_aa: CATSERDRPNTGELFF
cdr3_nt: TGTGCCACCAGTGAACGGGACAGACCGAACACCGGGGAGCTGTTTTTT

d_call: .
v_call: TRBV5-1
clone_size: .
j_call: TRBJ2-1
cdr3_aa: CASSLETRQFF
cdr3_nt: TGCGCCAGCAGCTTGGAAACGAGACAGTTCTTC